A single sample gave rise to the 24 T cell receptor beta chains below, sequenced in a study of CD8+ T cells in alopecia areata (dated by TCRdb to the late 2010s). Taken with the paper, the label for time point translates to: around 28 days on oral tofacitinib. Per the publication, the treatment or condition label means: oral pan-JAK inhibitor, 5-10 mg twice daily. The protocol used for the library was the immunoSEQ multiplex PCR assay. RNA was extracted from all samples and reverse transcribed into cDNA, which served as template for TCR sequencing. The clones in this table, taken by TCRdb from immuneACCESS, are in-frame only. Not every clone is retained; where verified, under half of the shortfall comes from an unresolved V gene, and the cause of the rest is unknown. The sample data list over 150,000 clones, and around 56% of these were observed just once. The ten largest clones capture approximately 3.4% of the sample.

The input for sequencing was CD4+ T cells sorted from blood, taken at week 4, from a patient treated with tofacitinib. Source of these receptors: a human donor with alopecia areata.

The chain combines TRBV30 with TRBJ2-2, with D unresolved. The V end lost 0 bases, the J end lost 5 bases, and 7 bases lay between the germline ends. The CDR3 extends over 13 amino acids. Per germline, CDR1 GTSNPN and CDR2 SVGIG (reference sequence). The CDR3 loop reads CAWSVAQTGELFF. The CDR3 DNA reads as TGTGCCTGGAGTGTCGCACAAACCGGGGAGCTGTTTTTT.

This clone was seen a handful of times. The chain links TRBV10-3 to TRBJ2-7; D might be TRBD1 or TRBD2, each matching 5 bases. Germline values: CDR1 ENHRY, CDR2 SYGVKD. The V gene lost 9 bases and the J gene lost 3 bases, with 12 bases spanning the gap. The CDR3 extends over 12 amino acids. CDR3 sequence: CAIGTGFYEQYF. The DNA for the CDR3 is TGTGCCATAGGGACGGGATTCTACGAGCAGTACTTC.

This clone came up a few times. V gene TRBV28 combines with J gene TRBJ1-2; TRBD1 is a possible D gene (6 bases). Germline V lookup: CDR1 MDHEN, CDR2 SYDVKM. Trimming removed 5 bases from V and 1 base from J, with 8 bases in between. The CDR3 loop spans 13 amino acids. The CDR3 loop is CASSRTDNYGYTF. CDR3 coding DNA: TGTGCCAGCAGTCGGACAGATAACTATGGCTACACCTTC.

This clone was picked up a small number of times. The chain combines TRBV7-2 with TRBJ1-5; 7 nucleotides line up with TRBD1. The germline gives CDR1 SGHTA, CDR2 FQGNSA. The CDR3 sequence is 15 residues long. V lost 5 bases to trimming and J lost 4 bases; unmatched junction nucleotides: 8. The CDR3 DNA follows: TGTGCCAGCAGCCTAGGACAGGCGCTTAATCAGCCCCAGCATTTT. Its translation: CASSLGQALNQPQHF.

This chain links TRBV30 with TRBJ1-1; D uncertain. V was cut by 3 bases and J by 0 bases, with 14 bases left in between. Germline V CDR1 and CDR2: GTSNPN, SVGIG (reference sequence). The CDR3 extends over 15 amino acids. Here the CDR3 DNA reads TGTGCCTGGAGCCAGTCCCCTCGACTGAACACTGAAGCTTTCTTT. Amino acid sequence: CAWSQSPRLNTEAFF. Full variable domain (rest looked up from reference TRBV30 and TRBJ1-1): SQTIHQWPATLVQPVGSPLSLECTVEGTSNPNLYWYRQAAGRGLQLLFYSVGIGQISSEVPQNLSASRPQDRQFILSSKKLLLSDSGFYLCAWSQSPRLNTEAFFGQGTRLTVV.

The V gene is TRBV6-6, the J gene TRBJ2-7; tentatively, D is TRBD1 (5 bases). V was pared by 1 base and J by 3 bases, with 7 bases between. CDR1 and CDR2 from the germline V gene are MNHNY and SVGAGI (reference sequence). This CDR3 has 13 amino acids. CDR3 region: CASSYYRNYEQYF. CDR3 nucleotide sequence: TGTGCCAGCAGTTACTACAGGAACTACGAGCAGTACTTC.

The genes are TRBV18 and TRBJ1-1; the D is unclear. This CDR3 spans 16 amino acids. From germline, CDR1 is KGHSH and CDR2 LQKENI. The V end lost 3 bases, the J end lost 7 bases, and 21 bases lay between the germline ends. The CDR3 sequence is CASSPFGQHSNNEAFF. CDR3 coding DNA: TGTGCCAGCTCACCCTTTGGCCAACACTCTAATAATGAAGCTTTCTTT.

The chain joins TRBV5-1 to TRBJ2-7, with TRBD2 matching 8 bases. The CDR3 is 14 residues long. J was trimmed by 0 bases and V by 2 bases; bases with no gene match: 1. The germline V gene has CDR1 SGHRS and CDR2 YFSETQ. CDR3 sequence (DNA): TGCGCCAGCAGCTTTAGCGGGAACTCCTACGAGCAGTACTTC. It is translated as CASSFSGNSYEQYF. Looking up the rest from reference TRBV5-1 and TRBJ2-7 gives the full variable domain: KAGVTQTPRYLIKTRGQQVTLSCSPISGHRSVSWYQQTPGQGLQFLFEYFSETQRNKGNFPGRFSGRQFSNSRSEMNVSTLELGDSALYLCASSFSGNSYEQYFGPGTRLTVT.

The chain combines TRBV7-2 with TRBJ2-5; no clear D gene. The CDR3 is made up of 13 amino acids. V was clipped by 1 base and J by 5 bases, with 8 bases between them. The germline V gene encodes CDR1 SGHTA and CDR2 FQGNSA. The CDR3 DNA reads TGTGCCAGCAGCTTAGGGGCAGTCGAGACCCAGTACTTC. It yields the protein CASSLGAVETQYF.

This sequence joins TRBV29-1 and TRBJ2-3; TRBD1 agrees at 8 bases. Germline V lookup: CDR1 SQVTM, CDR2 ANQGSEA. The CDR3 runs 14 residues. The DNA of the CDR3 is TGCAGTGCGCGGCGGGGACAGGCCCCAGATACGCAGTATTTT. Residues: CSARRGQAPDTQYF.

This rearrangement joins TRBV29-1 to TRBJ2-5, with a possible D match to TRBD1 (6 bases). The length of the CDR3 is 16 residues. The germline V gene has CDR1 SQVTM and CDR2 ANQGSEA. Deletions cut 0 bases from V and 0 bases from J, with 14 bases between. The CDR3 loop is CSVEDRYREYQETQYF. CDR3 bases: TGCAGCGTTGAAGATCGGTACAGGGAGTACCAAGAGACCCAGTACTTC. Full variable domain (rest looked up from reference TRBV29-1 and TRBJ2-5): SAVISQKPSRDICQRGTSLTIQCQVDSQVTMMFWYRQQPGQSLTLIATANQGSEATYESGFVIDKFPISRPNLTFSTLTVSNMSPEDSSIYLCSVEDRYREYQETQYFGPGTRLLVL.

For the CDR3, the DNA is TGCGCCAGCAGCCAAGGGGGGGGCGGGGGGAATGAGCAGTTCTTC. It encodes CASSQGGGGGNEQFF. J is TRBJ2-1 and V is TRBV4-1; 8 bases are a match to TRBD2. With 1 base clipped from V and 7 bases from J, the junction kept 6 bases outside the gene matches. CDR3 length: 15 amino acids. Germline V gives CDR1 MGHRA, CDR2 YSYEKL.

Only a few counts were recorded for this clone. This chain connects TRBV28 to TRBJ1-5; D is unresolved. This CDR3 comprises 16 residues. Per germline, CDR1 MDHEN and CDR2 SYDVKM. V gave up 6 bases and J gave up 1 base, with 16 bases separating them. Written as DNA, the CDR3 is TGTGCCAGCAGGAGAAGATACGGGAGGAGCAATCAGCCCCAGCATTTT. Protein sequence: CASRRRYGRSNQPQHF.

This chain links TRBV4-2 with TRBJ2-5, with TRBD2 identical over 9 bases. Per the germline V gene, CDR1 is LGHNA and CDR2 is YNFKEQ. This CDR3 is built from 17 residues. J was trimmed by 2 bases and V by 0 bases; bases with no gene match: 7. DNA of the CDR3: TGTGCCAGCAGCCAAGAGGGTAGCGGGGGAGCACAAGAGACCCAGTACTTC. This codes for CASSQEGSGGAQETQYF.

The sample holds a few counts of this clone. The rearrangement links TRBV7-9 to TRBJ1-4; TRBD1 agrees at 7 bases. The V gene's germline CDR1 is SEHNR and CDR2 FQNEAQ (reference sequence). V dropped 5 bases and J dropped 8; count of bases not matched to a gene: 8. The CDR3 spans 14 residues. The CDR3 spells CASSPQGLREKLFF. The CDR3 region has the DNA TGTGCCAGCAGCCCACAGGGGTTACGGGAAAAACTGTTTTTT.

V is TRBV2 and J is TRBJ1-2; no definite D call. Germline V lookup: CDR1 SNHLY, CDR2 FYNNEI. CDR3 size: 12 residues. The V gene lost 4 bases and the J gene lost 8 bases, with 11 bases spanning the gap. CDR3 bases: TGTGCCAGCAGTGCACTGGGAGACGGCTACACCTTC. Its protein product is CASSALGDGYTF.

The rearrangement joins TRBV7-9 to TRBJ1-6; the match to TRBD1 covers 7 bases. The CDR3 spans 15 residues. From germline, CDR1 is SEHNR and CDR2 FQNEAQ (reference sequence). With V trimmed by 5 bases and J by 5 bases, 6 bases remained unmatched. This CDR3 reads CASSTEGQHNSPLHF. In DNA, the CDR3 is TGTGCCAGCAGCACCGAGGGACAGCATAATTCACCCCTCCACTTT. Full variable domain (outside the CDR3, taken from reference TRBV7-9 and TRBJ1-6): DTGVSQNPRHKITKRGQNVTFRCDPISEHNRLYWYRQTLGQGPEFLTYFQNEAQLEKSRLLSDRFSAERPKGSFSTLEIQRTEQGDSAMYLCASSTEGQHNSPLHFGNGTRLTVT.

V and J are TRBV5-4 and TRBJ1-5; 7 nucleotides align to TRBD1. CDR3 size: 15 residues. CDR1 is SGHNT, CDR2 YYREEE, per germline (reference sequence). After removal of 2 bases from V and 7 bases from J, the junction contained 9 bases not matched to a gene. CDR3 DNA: TGTGCCAGCAGCTTAGGGACAGCCCCTTCGCAGCCCCAGCATTTT. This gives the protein CASSLGTAPSQPQHF. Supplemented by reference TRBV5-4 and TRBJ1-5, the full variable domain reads ETGVTQSPTHLIKTRGQQVTLRCSSQSGHNTVSWYQQALGQGPQFIFQYYREEENGRGNFPPRFSGLQFPNYSSELNVNALELDDSALYLCASSLGTAPSQPQHFGDGTRLSIL.

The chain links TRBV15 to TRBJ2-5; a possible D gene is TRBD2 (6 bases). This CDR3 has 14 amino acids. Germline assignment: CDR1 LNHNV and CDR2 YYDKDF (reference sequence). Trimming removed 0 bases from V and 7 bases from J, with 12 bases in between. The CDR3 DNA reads TGTGCCACCAGCAGAGATGGGGGGATTGGGACCCAGTACTTC. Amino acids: CATSRDGGIGTQYF.

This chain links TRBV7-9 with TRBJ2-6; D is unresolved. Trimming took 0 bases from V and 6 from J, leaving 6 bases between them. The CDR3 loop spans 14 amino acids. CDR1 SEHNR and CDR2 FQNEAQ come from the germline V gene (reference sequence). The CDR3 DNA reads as TGTGCCAGCAGCTTAGCGGCTACGGCCAACGTCCTGACTTTC. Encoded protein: CASSLAATANVLTF.

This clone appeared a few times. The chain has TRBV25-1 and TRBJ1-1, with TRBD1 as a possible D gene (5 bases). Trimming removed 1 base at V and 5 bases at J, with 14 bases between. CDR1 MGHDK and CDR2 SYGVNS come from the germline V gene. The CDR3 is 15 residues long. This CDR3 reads CASSESVFRGTEAFF. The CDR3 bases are TGTGCCAGCAGTGAATCGGTTTTTCGGGGGACTGAAGCTTTCTTT.

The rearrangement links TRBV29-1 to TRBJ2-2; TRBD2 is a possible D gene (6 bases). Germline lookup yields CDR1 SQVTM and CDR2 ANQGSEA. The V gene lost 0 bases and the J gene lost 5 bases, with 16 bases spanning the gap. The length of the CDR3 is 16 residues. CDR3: CSVEDHREKSTGELFF. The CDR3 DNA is TGCAGCGTTGAAGATCACCGGGAGAAATCAACCGGGGAGCTGTTTTTT.

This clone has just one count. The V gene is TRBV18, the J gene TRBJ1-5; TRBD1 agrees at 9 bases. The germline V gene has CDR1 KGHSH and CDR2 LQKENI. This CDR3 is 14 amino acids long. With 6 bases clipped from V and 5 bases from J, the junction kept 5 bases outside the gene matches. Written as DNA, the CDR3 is TGTGCCAGCTCTCCGGGACAGGGCCATCAGCCCCAGCATTTT. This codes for CASSPGQGHQPQHF.

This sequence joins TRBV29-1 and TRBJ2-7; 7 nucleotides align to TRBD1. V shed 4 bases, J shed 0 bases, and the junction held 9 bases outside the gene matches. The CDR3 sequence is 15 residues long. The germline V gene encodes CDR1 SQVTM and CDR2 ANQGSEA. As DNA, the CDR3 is TGCAGCGTTGTTTCGGCAGGGGGTAACTCCTACGAGCAGTACTTC. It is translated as CSVVSAGGNSYEQYF.